One and the same sample provided the 27 T cell receptor beta chains below, sequenced in a study of spatial heterogeneity in lung cancer. Study-wide results and caveats: Expanded intratumoral alpha and beta TCR counts tracked tumor mutation counts.

Time point noted: sample taken at primary tumor resection. These TCRs are of unknown antigen specificity. Each CDR3 protein gets one entry after TCRdb re-called the 5' RACE reads with MiXCR. The sample includes around 7,800 distinct CDR3 sequences, about 8% of them seen just once. The sequenced sample was lung tumor tissue, obtained at surgery. Every receptor here comes from a male donor with early-stage non-small cell lung cancer.

By sample share, this clonotype is medium-sized. In a library made to pick up alpha chains, this beta chain is a stray read with a size that means little. The chain combines TRBV7-6 with TRBJ2-2, with 7 bases that match TRBD2. The germline CDR1 and CDR2 sequences are SGHVS and FNYEAQ. V was pared by 1 base and J by 5 bases, with 13 bases of the junction left unmatched. The CDR3 sequence is 18 residues long. CDR3 sequence reads: CASSLEFPGGKWTGELFF. The CDR3 DNA sequence: TGTGCCAGCAGCTTAGAATTTCCGGGGGGAAAATGGACCGGGGAGCTGTTTTTT.

This clonotype is labeled medium-sized. As an off-target read in a library built for alpha chains, this beta chain has a frequency of little significance. The V gene is TRBV6-5, the J gene TRBJ2-7, with a possible D match to TRBD1 (6 bases). Germline CDR1 reads MNHEY; CDR2 reads SVGAGI. This CDR3 has 11 residues. Between the trimmed V and J ends, which lost 5 bases and 4 bases, there was a span of 6 bases. CDR3 nucleotides: TGTGCCAGCAGTACAGGGTACGAGCAGTACTTC. Translation: CASSTGYEQYF.

In its sample, this clonotype is medium-sized (0.01 to 0.1%). This beta chain is an off-target read within a library intended for alpha chains, so its frequency means little. This sequence joins TRBV28 and TRBJ2-2, with a tentative D call TRBD2 (5 bases). CDR1 MDHEN and CDR2 SYDVKM come from the germline V gene. V shed 5 bases and J shed 4 bases, with 14 bases lying between them. This CDR3 region has 15 residues. The CDR3 DNA reads as TGTGCCAGCAGTCCCCCCCTAGCAAGCACCGGGGAGCTGTTTTTT. Translated: CASSPPLASTGELFF.

This clonotype is judged medium-sized. This beta chain appears as a stray read in a library generated for alpha chains; its size is not informative. V usage is TRBV4-3 and J usage is TRBJ1-6; D not certain. Trimming left V 0 bases short and J 9 bases short, with 12 bases between. The CDR3 loop spans 15 amino acids. From germline, CDR1 is LGHNA and CDR2 YSLEER. CDR3 in DNA: TGCGCCAGCAGCCAAGATGGGAGAGGGAGTTCACCCCTCCACTTT. It codes for CASSQDGRGSSPLHF.

This clonotype was counted at least ten times. For a library built for alpha chains, this beta chain is a stray read; little rests on its size. The rearrangement links TRBV12-5 to TRBJ2-1; 8 bases align to TRBD2. V lost 3 bases, J lost 0 bases, and 4 bases stayed unmatched. The CDR3 runs to 16 residues. The germline V gene has CDR1 LGHNT and CDR2 FRNRAP. The CDR3 sequence: CASGFSSGSSYNEQFF. The CDR3 coding sequence is TGTGCTAGTGGTTTCTCCAGCGGGAGCTCCTACAATGAGCAGTTCTTC.

This clonotype was counted ten times or more. This beta chain is a stray read from a library made for alpha chains; its abundance is not meaningful. The genes are TRBV7-9 and TRBJ2-5; D gene ambiguous. Germline values: CDR1 SEHNR, CDR2 FQNEAQ (reference sequence). Trimming cost V 2 bases and J 4 bases, with 17 bases left between them. This CDR3 comprises 16 residues. The CDR3 nucleotides are TGTGCCAGCAGCTTAAGTCCCGGGTGGTCCGGAGAGACCCAGTACTTC. It specifies CASSLSPGWSGETQYF.

Regarding this clonotype: Being one base from a much bigger clone, this may be a read error. As an off-target read in a library built for alpha chains, this beta chain has a frequency of little significance. The chain has TRBV7-9 and TRBJ1-2, with D unclear. Germline CDR1 is SEHNR and CDR2 is FQNEAQ (reference sequence). CDR3 length equals 13 residues. The CDR3 nucleotides are TGTGCCAGCAGCTTGGACCGTAACTATGGCTACTCCTTC. Translation: CASSLDRNYGYSF.

This clonotype rates as medium-sized (0.01 to 0.1%). A library made for alpha chains picked up this beta chain off target, so its size means little. V gene TRBV6-6 combines with J gene TRBJ1-6, with 7 bases matching TRBD1. The V gene's germline CDR1 is MNHNY and CDR2 SVGAGI (reference sequence). V trimming: 5 bases; J trimming: 6 bases; junction bases outside the gene matches: 4. The CDR3 has 14 amino acids. CDR3 in DNA: TGTGCCAGCAGTAGCAACAGGGGTAATTCACCCCTCCACTTT. Translated, it gives CASSSNRGNSPLHF.

This clonotype was detected many times. This beta chain was picked up by a library intended for alpha chains and is off target, so its count carries little meaning. The chain has TRBV7-9 and TRBJ2-7, with D possibly TRBD1 on 5 matching bases. V was pared by 2 bases and J by 2 bases, with 13 bases between. CDR3 length: 15 residues. Germline CDR1 is SEHNR and CDR2 is FQNEAQ (reference sequence). DNA of the CDR3: TGTGCCAGCAGCTTAAGGGGAACCGTCACCTACGAGCAGTACTTC. It encodes CASSLRGTVTYEQYF.

This clonotype is medium-sized within its sample. With the library built for alpha chains, this beta chain is off target and its frequency is not meaningful. V is TRBV11-3 and J is TRBJ2-7, with a tentative D call TRBD2 (6 bases). The CDR3 contains 13 residues. Germline V gene sequence: CDR1 SGHNT, CDR2 YENEEA. Trimming shortened V by 5 bases and J by 6 bases, and 14 bases separated the two germline ends. CDR3 loop: CASSQAGTGEQYF. The CDR3 coding sequence is TGTGCCAGCAGCCAGGCGGGGACGGGCGAGCAGTACTTC.

This clonotype was seen ten or more times. This beta chain lies outside the target of a library built for alpha chains; its clone size means little. This CDR3 is CASSLFQGSVYEQYF. The CDR3 nucleotides read TGCGCCAGCAGCTTGTTTCAGGGGTCGGTCTACGAGCAGTACTTC. The chain employs TRBV5-1 and TRBJ2-7, with D possibly TRBD1 on 6 matching bases. V was clipped by 1 base and J by 3 bases, with 14 bases between them. The CDR3 spans 15 residues. CDR1 is SGHRS and CDR2 is YFSETQ in the germline V gene. The full variable domain, its missing parts supplied by reference TRBV5-1 and TRBJ2-7, is KAGVTQTPRYLIKTRGQQVTLSCSPISGHRSVSWYQQTPGQGLQFLFEYFSETQRNKGNFPGRFSGRQFSNSRSEMNVSTLELGDSALYLCASSLFQGSVYEQYFGPGTRLTVT.

This clonotype has at least ten counts. This beta chain came through as a stray read in a library set up for alpha chains, and its size says little. The V call is TRBV7-8, the J call TRBJ1-5; 7 bases fit TRBD1. V lost 2 bases to trimming and J lost 7 bases; unmatched junction nucleotides: 11. The CDR3 contains 16 residues. Germline CDR1 reads SGHVS; CDR2 reads FQNEAQ. In DNA, the CDR3 is TGTGCCAGCAGCTTACAGGGGGGATTGGATAGGCAGCCCCAGCATTTT. Its translation: CASSLQGGLDRQPQHF.

This clonotype occurred many times. This beta chain is a stray read from a library made for alpha chains; its abundance is not meaningful. The genes are TRBV2 and TRBJ2-6; TRBD2 aligns across 7 bases. The CDR3 has 17 amino acids. J gave up 0 bases and V 7 bases, and 9 bases lay outside the gene matches. Germline CDR1 is SNHLY and CDR2 is FYNNEI. The CDR3 region has the DNA TGTGCCAGCACTAGCGGAATTCCTTTCTCTGGGGCCAACGTCCTGACTTTC. It yields the protein CASTSGIPFSGANVLTF.

Concerning this clonotype itself: Within a library made for alpha chains, this beta chain is off target, and its count is uninformative. The J gene is TRBJ2-5, the V gene TRBV7-2, with D unclear. In germline, CDR1 is SGHTA, CDR2 FQGNSA. This CDR3 has 14 residues. The V and J ends lost 3 bases and 4 bases respectively, with 12 bases between them. CDR3 DNA: TGTGCCAGCAGCTTTACTCTCCTGGGAGAGACCCAGTACTTC. Its translation: CASSFTLLGETQYF.

This clonotype is deemed medium-sized (0.01 to 0.1%). This beta chain turned up in a library designed for alpha chains; as an off-target read, its abundance says little. The chain has TRBV29-1 and TRBJ2-5, with D tentatively TRBD2 (6 bases). Germline V CDR1 and CDR2: SQVTM, ANQGSEA. The CDR3 totals 12 residues. V gave up 3 bases and J gave up 2 bases, with 7 bases separating them. This CDR3 is CSVDSGQETQYF. The CDR3 nucleotides read TGCAGCGTTGATAGCGGACAAGAGACCCAGTACTTC.

Worth noting for this clonotype: The library was prepared for alpha chains; this beta chain is a stray read, so its frequency means little. This chain links TRBV20-1 with TRBJ2-2; the match to TRBD2 covers 8 bases. Germline assignment: CDR1 DFQATT and CDR2 SNEGSKA (reference sequence). The CDR3 sequence is 14 residues long. V gave up 1 base and J gave up 8 bases; unmatched junction bases: 6. CDR3 DNA: TGCAGTGCTAGAGTGAACGGGAGGGGAGGGGAGCTGTTTTTT. It encodes CSARVNGRGGELFF.

By share, this clonotype ranks as medium-sized (0.01 to 0.1%). This beta chain appears as a stray read in a library generated for alpha chains; its size is not informative. CDR3 in DNA: TGTGCCAGCAGTTATCGACAGGGGTCCTACACCGGGGAGCTGTTTTTT. This translates into CASSYRQGSYTGELFF. J is TRBJ2-2 and V is TRBV6-5; the match to TRBD1 covers 8 bases. V was pared by 3 bases and J by 3 bases, with 6 bases of the junction left unmatched. This CDR3 region has 16 residues. In germline, CDR1 is MNHEY, CDR2 SVGAGI.

This clonotype is labeled medium-sized (0.01 to 0.1%). This beta chain turned up in a library designed for alpha chains; as an off-target read, its abundance says little. This rearrangement joins TRBV4-1 to TRBJ2-1, with TRBD1 identical over 9 bases. This CDR3 comprises 14 residues. Per germline, CDR1 MGHRA and CDR2 YSYEKL. Trimming cost V 4 bases and J 4 bases; bases outside gene matches: 2. CDR3 sequence (DNA): TGCGCCAGCAGCCGACAGGGGGAATACAATGAGCAGTTCTTC. It encodes CASSRQGEYNEQFF.

By its share, this clonotype is medium-sized. This beta chain is a stray sequence in a library constructed for alpha chains; its clone size is not meaningful. The chain uses TRBV28 and TRBJ2-7; TRBD1 matches at 8 bases. The germline gives CDR1 MDHEN, CDR2 SYDVKM. The CDR3 totals 13 residues. The V gene end was trimmed by 4 bases and the J gene end by 6 bases; junction bases not matched to a gene: 5. CDR3 sequence reads: CASSYQGAGEQYF. DNA for the CDR3: TGTGCCAGCAGTTACCAGGGGGCGGGCGAGCAGTACTTC.

This clonotype occurred many times. Within a library made for alpha chains, this beta chain is off target, and its count is uninformative. The chain joins TRBV29-1 to TRBJ1-1, with 8 bases lining up with TRBD1. Trimming took 6 bases from V and 2 from J; bases not matched to a gene: 2. The CDR3 extends over 12 amino acids. The germline V gene encodes CDR1 SQVTM and CDR2 ANQGSEA. CDR3: CSVDRANTEAFF. The DNA of the CDR3 is TGCAGCGTGGACAGGGCCAACACTGAAGCTTTCTTT.

This clonotype came up many times. The library was built for alpha chains, so this beta chain is an off-target read and its size means little. The chain is built from TRBV15 and TRBJ1-3; possible D gene TRBD1, 6 bases. The CDR3 runs to 15 residues. Per germline, CDR1 LNHNV and CDR2 YYDKDF (reference sequence). V lost 0 bases to trimming and J lost 4 bases, with 10 bases between them. CDR3 residues: CATSRETGMGNTIYF. CDR3 coding DNA: TGTGCCACCAGCAGAGAAACAGGGATGGGAAACACCATATATTTT.

This clonotype is medium-sized within its sample. With the library built for alpha chains, this beta chain is off target and its frequency is not meaningful. The chain recombines TRBV5-1 with TRBJ2-7, with D perhaps being TRBD1 or TRBD2 (6 bases each). Trimming pared 0 bases from V and 3 bases from J, leaving 10 bases between. The CDR3 is 14 amino acids. Germline V lookup: CDR1 SGHRS, CDR2 YFSETQ. The CDR3: CASSLVGGGYEQYF. The CDR3 coding sequence is TGCGCCAGCAGCTTGGTCGGGGGCGGCTACGAGCAGTACTTC. Together with reference TRBV5-1 and TRBJ2-7, the CDR3 gives the full variable domain: KAGVTQTPRYLIKTRGQQVTLSCSPISGHRSVSWYQQTPGQGLQFLFEYFSETQRNKGNFPGRFSGRQFSNSRSEMNVSTLELGDSALYLCASSLVGGGYEQYFGPGTRLTVT.

This clonotype was picked up many times. Within a library made for alpha chains, this beta chain is off target, and its count is uninformative. This chain connects TRBV9 to TRBJ2-1; 7 bases agree with TRBD2. CDR3 length equals 15 residues. V gave up 2 bases and J gave up 3 bases; unmatched junction bases: 5. Germline V CDR1 and CDR2: SGDLS, YYNGEE. The CDR3 bases are TGTGCCAGCAGCGTCGGCGGGAGCCTCTACAATGAGCAGTTCTTC. It translates to CASSVGGSLYNEQFF.

This clonotype was detected many times. Because the library targeted alpha chains, this beta chain is an off-target read whose size means little. The J gene is TRBJ1-5, the V gene TRBV6-1; 12 bases are a match to TRBD1. The CDR3 totals 18 residues. Trimming removed 4 bases from V and 5 bases from J; junction bases left unmatched: 12. Per germline, CDR1 MNHNS and CDR2 SASEGT. DNA of the CDR3: TGTGCCAGCAGTGGCGGGACAGGGGGCCTTCCGGGGGATCAGCCCCAGCATTTT. Translating gives CASSGGTGGLPGDQPQHF.

This clonotype came up many times. The library was designed around alpha chains, so this beta chain is a stray read whose abundance carries little weight. This chain uses TRBV20-1 with TRBJ2-7; possible D gene TRBD2, 5 bases. With 5 bases removed from V and 7 bases from J, the gap between germline ends came to 15 bases. Germline-derived CDR1 and CDR2 are DFQATT and SNEGSKA (reference sequence). The CDR3 covers 12 residues. CDR3 sequence reads: CSARGAREEQYF. The CDR3 region has the DNA TGCAGTGCTCGGGGAGCCCGGGAAGAGCAGTACTTC.

This clonotype is medium-sized. This beta chain lies outside the target of a library built for alpha chains; its clone size means little. The chain is built from TRBV7-9 and TRBJ2-7; tentative D call: TRBD2 (6 bases). V dropped 4 bases and J dropped 0 bases, with 13 bases sitting between them. CDR1 is SEHNR, CDR2 FQNEAQ, per germline (reference sequence). CDR3 length equals 15 residues. The CDR3 sequence: CASSSPRGSSYEQYF. The CDR3, as DNA: TGTGCCAGCAGCTCCCCGCGGGGAAGCTCCTACGAGCAGTACTTC.

This clonotype is labeled as medium-sized. Found in a library prepared for alpha chains, this beta chain is an off-target read, and its abundance has little meaning. The V gene is TRBV20-1, the J gene TRBJ2-7, with TRBD1 as a possible D gene (5 bases). Deletions cut 5 bases from V and 6 bases from J, with 17 bases between. Per the germline V gene, CDR1 is DFQATT and CDR2 is SNEGSKA (reference sequence). The length of the CDR3 is 13 residues. The DNA of the CDR3 is TGCAGTGCTCACCTCCCTGGAACAGGCGAGCAGTACTTC. This sequence encodes CSAHLPGTGEQYF.